The 8 T cell receptor beta chains below were found in one sample sequenced in a study of PD-L1 blockade in urothelial cancer. The table came from immunoSEQ multiplex PCR; TCRdb's copy has only in-frame clones and leaves some out. The table records tens of thousands of clones, around 90% of them present only once. Described time point: peripheral blood 6 weeks after treatment start. The input for sequencing was PBMCs, taken around atezolizumab (anti-PD-L1) treatment. The receptors here all came from an older woman with urothelial cancer.

The J gene is TRBJ1-5, the V gene TRBV19, with TRBD1 matching 11 bases. The CDR3 runs to 14 residues. V lost 7 bases to trimming and J lost 5 bases; unmatched junction nucleotides: 4. Germline loops: CDR1 LNHDA, CDR2 SQIVND (reference sequence). Here the CDR3 reads CASMRTGGHQPQHF. CDR3 DNA sequence: TGTGCCAGTATGCGGACAGGGGGCCATCAGCCCCAGCATTTT.

The chain uses TRBV19 and TRBJ2-7; the match to TRBD2 covers 7 bases. The CDR3 length is 14 residues. The V segment lost 5 bases and the J segment 2 bases; nucleotides outside the gene matches: 6. Germline assignment: CDR1 LNHDA and CDR2 SQIVND (reference sequence). CDR3 region: CASSYLADTYEQYF. The CDR3 coding sequence is TGTGCCAGTAGTTACCTAGCGGACACCTACGAGCAGTACTTC. Full variable domain (outside the CDR3, taken from reference TRBV19 and TRBJ2-7): DGGITQSPKYLFRKEGQNVTLSCEQNLNHDAMYWYRQDPGQGLRLIYYSQIVNDFQKGDIAEGYSVSREKKESFPLTVTSAQKNPTAFYLCASSYLADTYEQYFGPGTRLTVT.

The chain uses TRBV10-2 and TRBJ2-7, with 7 bases identical to TRBD1. Germline V CDR1 and CDR2: WSHSY, SAAADI. The ends lost 8 bases at V and 0 bases at J; junction bases unmatched: 13. The CDR3 covers 16 residues. In nucleotides, the CDR3 is TGCGCCAGCGATCCAGGGAAGGGGGCTTACTCCTACGAGCAGTACTTC. As protein: CASDPGKGAYSYEQYF.

The chain recombines TRBV4-3 with TRBJ2-7; 9 bases agree with TRBD2. Germline CDR1 reads LGHNA; CDR2 reads YSLEER. The V and J ends lost 1 base and 4 bases, in that order; junction bases with no gene match: 5. The CDR3 is 15 residues long. CDR3 sequence: CASSQVRGRGYEQYF. DNA of the CDR3: TGCGCCAGCAGCCAAGTACGCGGGAGGGGGTACGAGCAGTACTTC.

This clone is labeled as medium-sized. The V and J genes are TRBV7-8 and TRBJ2-7; 8 bases map to TRBD1. The CDR3 has 16 residues. Germline V CDR1 and CDR2: SGHVS, FQNEAQ. V lost 4 bases to trimming and J lost 0 bases; unmatched junction nucleotides: 8. The CDR3 sequence is CASSSTGAYLSYEQYF. CDR3 nucleotide sequence: TGTGCCAGCAGCTCGACAGGGGCATACCTCTCCTACGAGCAGTACTTC.

The chain carries TRBV7-9 and TRBJ1-2; D might be TRBD1 (6 bases). From germline, CDR1 is SEHNR and CDR2 FQNEAQ (reference sequence). With 5 bases removed from V and 5 bases from J, the gap between germline ends came to 18 bases. The CDR3 totals 15 residues. CDR3 coding DNA: TGTGCCAGCAGCCGACCCGGACAGTTTCCTTATGGCTACACCTTC. Its translation is CASSRPGQFPYGYTF.

The chain employs TRBV11-2 and TRBJ2-1, with 10 bases matching TRBD2. The CDR3 consists of 14 residues. CDR1 SGHAT and CDR2 FQNNGV come from the germline V gene. J gave up 7 bases and V 5 bases, and 5 bases lay outside the gene matches. The CDR3 loop is CASSPSGSRNEQFF. CDR3 nucleotide sequence: TGTGCCAGCAGCCCTAGCGGGAGTCGGAATGAGCAGTTCTTC.

V is TRBV18 and J is TRBJ2-1, with unresolved D. Germline V lookup: CDR1 KGHSH, CDR2 LQKENI. Trimming pared 0 bases from V and 7 bases from J, leaving 10 bases between. The CDR3 consists of 14 residues. The CDR3 DNA reads TGTGCCAGCTCACCACCGGTTCACCGGAATGAGCAGTTCTTC. Amino acids: CASSPPVHRNEQFF.